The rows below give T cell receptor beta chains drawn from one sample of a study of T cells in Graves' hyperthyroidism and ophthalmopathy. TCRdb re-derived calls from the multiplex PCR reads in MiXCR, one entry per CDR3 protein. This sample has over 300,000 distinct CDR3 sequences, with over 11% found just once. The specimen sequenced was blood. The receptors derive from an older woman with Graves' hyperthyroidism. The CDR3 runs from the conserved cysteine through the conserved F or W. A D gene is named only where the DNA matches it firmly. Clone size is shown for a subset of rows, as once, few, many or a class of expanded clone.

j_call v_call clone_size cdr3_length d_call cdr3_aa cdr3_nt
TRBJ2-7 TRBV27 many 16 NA CASSLLGAGGGYEQYF TGTGCCAGCAGTTTACTTGGTGCAGGGGGAGGCTACGAGCAGTACTTC
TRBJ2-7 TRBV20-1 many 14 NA CSARDWGVSYEQYF TGCAGTGCTAGAGATTGGGGCGTTTCCTACGAGCAGTACTTC
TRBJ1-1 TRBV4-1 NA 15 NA CASSQGGVQGTEAFF TGCGCCAGCAGCCAAGGTGGGGTACAGGGCACTGAAGCTTTCTTT
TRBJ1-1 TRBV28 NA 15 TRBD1 CASSFVSRGLTEAFF TGTGCCAGCAGTTTTGTGTCCAGGGGGCTCACTGAAGCTTTCTTT
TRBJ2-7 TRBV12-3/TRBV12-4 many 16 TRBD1 CASSLGQGGFFYEQYF TGTGCCAGCAGTTTAGGACAAGGGGGCTTCTTCTACGAGCAGTACTTC
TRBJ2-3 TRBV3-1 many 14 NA CASSQDRTIDTQYF TGTGCCAGCAGCCAAGATCGGACGATAGATACGCAGTATTTT
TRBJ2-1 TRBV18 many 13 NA CASSPPYHDEQFF TGTGCCAGCTCACCACCATACCACGACGAGCAGTTCTTC
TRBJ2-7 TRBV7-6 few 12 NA CASSRLGSEQYF TGTGCCAGCAGCCGACTAGGCAGCGAGCAGTACTTC
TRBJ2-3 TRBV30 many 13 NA CAWSVLASDTQYF TGTGCCTGGAGTGTACTAGCTTCAGATACGCAGTATTTT
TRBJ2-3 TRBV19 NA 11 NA CASTGIDTQYF TGTGCCAGTACCGGTATCGATACGCAGTATTTT
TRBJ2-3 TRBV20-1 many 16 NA CSARGGREMGTDTQYF TGCAGTGCTAGAGGAGGCCGGGAGATGGGCACAGATACGCAGTATTTT
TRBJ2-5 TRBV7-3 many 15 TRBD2 CASSPGLAGEETQYF TGTGCCAGCAGCCCGGGACTAGCGGGAGAAGAGACCCAGTACTTC
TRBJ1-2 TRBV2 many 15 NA CASSEGGNSNYGYTF TGTGCCAGCAGTGAAGGGGGCAATAGTAACTATGGCTACACCTTC
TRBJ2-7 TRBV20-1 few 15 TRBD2 CSARGSGGGSYEQYF TGCAGTGCTAGAGGATCCGGGGGGGGGTCCTACGAGCAGTACTTC
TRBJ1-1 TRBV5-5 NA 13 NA CATQGLGNTEAFF TGTGCCACCCAGGGTCTGGGGAACACTGAAGCTTTCTTT
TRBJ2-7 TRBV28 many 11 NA CASSSSYEQYF TGTGCCAGCAGCTCCTCCTACGAGCAGTACTTC
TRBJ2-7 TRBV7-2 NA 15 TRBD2 CASSPSGIPSYEQYF TGTGCCAGCAGCCCTAGCGGGATACCCTCCTACGAGCAGTACTTC
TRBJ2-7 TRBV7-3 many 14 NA CASSLSGSNYEQYF TGTGCCAGCAGCTTAAGCGGGTCCAATTACGAGCAGTACTTC
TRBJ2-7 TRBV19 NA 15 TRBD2 CASTEGLAGVYEQYF TGTGCCAGTACCGAGGGACTAGCGGGTGTCTACGAGCAGTACTTC
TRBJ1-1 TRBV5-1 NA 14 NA CASSDPEGNTEAFF TGCGCCAGCAGCGACCCCGAGGGGAACACTGAAGCTTTCTTT
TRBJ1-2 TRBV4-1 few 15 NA CASSHPDTRLGGYTF TGCGCCAGCAGCCACCCTGACACCCGGCTGGGTGGCTACACCTTC
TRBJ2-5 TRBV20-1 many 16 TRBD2 CSASSEREPHQETQYF TGCAGTGCTAGTTCGGAGCGGGAGCCCCACCAAGAGACCCAGTACTTC